Below, 11 T cell receptor beta chains from the same sample are listed, as sequenced in a study of cytomegalovirus exposure and HLA in healthy donors. Profiled with immunoSEQ multiplex PCR; TCRdb holds only in-frame clones, not every one. The table lists under 75,000 clones, nearly 98% of them singletons. Input material: PBMCs. The receptors derive from a woman aged 18-30 years in good health and CMV-seropositive.

The chain combines TRBV5-5 with TRBJ1-1; D is undetermined. The V and J ends lost 7 bases and 5 bases respectively, with 15 bases between them. CDR3 length: 13 residues. Germline V gene lookup returns CDR1 SGHKS and CDR2 YYEKEE (reference sequence). The CDR3 coding sequence is TGTGCCAGCGACTTGTTGGAGGGAACTGAAGCTTTCTTT. It translates to CASDLLEGTEAFF. The entire variable domain, with the rest obtained from reference TRBV5-5 and TRBJ1-1, is as follows: DAGVTQSPTHLIKTRGQQVTLRCSPISGHKSVSWYQQVLGQGPQFIFQYYEKEERGRGNFPDRFSARQFPNYSSELNVNALLLGDSALYLCASDLLEGTEAFFGQGTRLTVV.

The rearrangement joins TRBV27 to TRBJ2-7, with D possibly being TRBD2 (5 bases). Germline V gene data show CDR1 as MNHEY and CDR2 as SMNVEV (reference sequence). The CDR3 loop spans 13 amino acids. Trimming took off 4 bases at V and 6 bases at J, with 13 bases between the two ends. CDR3 residues: CASSSTLAAEQYF. The CDR3 coding sequence is TGTGCCAGCAGTTCCACCCTAGCTGCCGAGCAGTACTTC.

The rearrangement uses TRBV5-1 and TRBJ1-1; the D gene is possibly TRBD1 (5 bases). The CDR3 length is 14 residues. Trimming took off 5 bases at V and 4 bases at J, with 15 bases between the two ends. Germline V gene lookup returns CDR1 SGHRS and CDR2 YFSETQ. CDR3 sequence: CASRPDAGGTEAFF. In DNA form, the CDR3 reads TGCGCCAGCAGACCGGACGCCGGGGGCACTGAAGCTTTCTTT.

This chain uses TRBV30 with TRBJ1-2; D gene ambiguous. V shed 1 base and J shed 8 bases, with 8 bases lying between them. The CDR3 sequence is 11 residues long. CDR1 and CDR2 (germline): GTSNPN, SVGIG (reference sequence). CDR3 nucleotides: TGTGCCTGGAGTGCGGCTAGAGGCTACACCTTC. Translating it yields CAWSAARGYTF.

The genes are TRBV2 and TRBJ2-1, with D possibly being TRBD2 (6 bases). Trimming shortened V by 2 bases and J by 2 bases, and 10 bases separated the two germline ends. The CDR3 covers 15 residues. CDR1 is SNHLY, CDR2 FYNNEI, per germline. This CDR3 is CASSEFPSAYNEQFF. The CDR3 region has the DNA TGTGCCAGCAGTGAATTCCCTAGCGCCTACAATGAGCAGTTCTTC.

The CDR3 coding sequence is TGTGCCACCAGCAGAGATCGCGGACAGTTGAACACTGAAGCTTTCTTT. Its translation is CATSRDRGQLNTEAFF. The V call is TRBV15, the J call TRBJ1-1; D is possibly TRBD1 (6 bases). This CDR3 has 16 amino acids. V was cut by 0 bases and J by 0 bases, with 11 bases left in between. Germline-derived CDR1 and CDR2 are LNHNV and YYDKDF (reference sequence). Based on the CDR3 plus reference TRBV15 and TRBJ1-1, the full variable domain is DAMVIQNPRYQVTQFGKPVTLSCSQTLNHNVMYWYQQKSSQAPKLLFHYYDKDFNNEADTPDNFQSRRPNTSFCFLDIRSPGLGDTAMYLCATSRDRGQLNTEAFFGQGTRLTVV.

J is TRBJ2-1 and V is TRBV9; possibly TRBD2 for D (6 bases). This CDR3 is built from 16 residues. Trimming pared 0 bases from V and 0 bases from J, leaving 10 bases between. Per germline, CDR1 SGDLS and CDR2 YYNGEE. The CDR3 nucleotides are TGTGCCAGCAGCGTAGCAGCGGGTTACTCCTACAATGAGCAGTTCTTC. Translation: CASSVAAGYSYNEQFF.

The chain employs TRBV19 and TRBJ2-2, with 11 bases identical to TRBD2. CDR1 and CDR2 from the germline V gene are LNHDA and SQIVND (reference sequence). This CDR3 is 20 amino acids long. J lost 3 bases, V lost 6 bases, and 18 bases had no gene match. This chain's CDR3 is CASSRKGKTSGAPYTGELFF. CDR3 in DNA: TGTGCCAGTAGCCGAAAGGGGAAGACTAGCGGGGCGCCATACACCGGGGAGCTGTTTTTT.

The chain joins TRBV5-4 to TRBJ2-5, with 8 bases lining up with TRBD2. Germline CDR1 and CDR2: SGHNT and YYREEE (reference sequence). Trimming at V came to 2 bases and at J to 4 bases, leaving 7 bases not matched to a gene. This CDR3 spans 15 amino acids. The CDR3 protein is CASSLPGRVGETQYF. The CDR3 nucleotides are TGTGCCAGCAGCTTACCCGGGAGGGTCGGAGAGACCCAGTACTTC.

The rearrangement uses TRBV19 and TRBJ2-1; D might be TRBD2 (6 bases). Germline lookup yields CDR1 LNHDA and CDR2 SQIVND (reference sequence). The V and J ends lost 3 bases and 5 bases respectively, with 11 bases between them. The CDR3 contains 14 residues. The CDR3 region is CASSIPGLHNEQFF. The CDR3, as DNA: TGTGCCAGTAGTATTCCGGGACTCCACAATGAGCAGTTCTTC.

The chain recombines TRBV29-1 with TRBJ2-7, with TRBD1 matching over 9 bases. Germline values: CDR1 SQVTM, CDR2 ANQGSEA. The CDR3 spans 13 residues. The J segment lost 3 bases and the V segment lost 6 bases, leaving 6 bases of the junction unmatched. CDR3 nucleotide sequence: TGCAGCGTCGCCGGGGACAGGGACTACGAGCAGTACTTC. Translating gives CSVAGDRDYEQYF.